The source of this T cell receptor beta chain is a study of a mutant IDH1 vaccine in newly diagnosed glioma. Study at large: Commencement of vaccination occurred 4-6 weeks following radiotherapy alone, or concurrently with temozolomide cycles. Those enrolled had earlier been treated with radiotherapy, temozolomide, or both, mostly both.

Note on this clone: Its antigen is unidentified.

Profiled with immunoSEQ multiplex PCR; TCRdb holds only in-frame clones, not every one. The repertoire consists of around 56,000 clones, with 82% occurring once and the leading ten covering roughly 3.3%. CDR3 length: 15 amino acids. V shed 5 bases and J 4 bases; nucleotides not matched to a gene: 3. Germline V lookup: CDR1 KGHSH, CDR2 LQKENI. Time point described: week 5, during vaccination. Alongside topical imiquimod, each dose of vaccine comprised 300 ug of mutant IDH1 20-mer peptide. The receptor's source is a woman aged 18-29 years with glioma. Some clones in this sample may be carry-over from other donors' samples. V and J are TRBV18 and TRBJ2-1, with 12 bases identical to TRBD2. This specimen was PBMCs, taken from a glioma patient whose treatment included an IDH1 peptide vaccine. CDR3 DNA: TGTGCCAGCTCAGCTCTAGCGGGGGGGTACAATGAGCAGTTCTTC. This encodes CASSALAGGYNEQFF.